This paragraph covers one T cell receptor (beta chain) sequence. This record belongs to a study of blood T cell repertoires in COVID-19. Study summary: Sites across the United States, Italy and Spain contributed samples from acute and convalescent COVID-19. T cells, B-cell-depleted T cells, or PBMCs supplied cDNA or gDNA.

Source study methods: Estimates of nucleated cell counts were drawn from the amplification of reference gene primers. Here immunoSEQ multiplex PCR was the method, and the copy in TCRdb shows in-frame clones only, minus some. The DNA gave D and trimming, while V, J and clone size come from that table. The data hold some 300,000 clones, with 88% observed a single time. V lost 2 bases and J lost 6, with 19 bases in between. The CDR3 contains 16 residues. Germline CDR1 and CDR2: SGHDN and FVKESK. The sequence came from a young woman who had recovered from COVID-19. The chain recombines TRBV14 with TRBJ1-1, with a weak D call TRBD1 (5 bases). Sequencing used peripheral blood. CDR3: CASSQIGPSGLPEAFF. The CDR3 region has the DNA TGTGCCAGCAGCCAAATAGGACCATCAGGGCTCCCTGAAGCTTTCTTT. Together with reference TRBV14 and TRBJ1-1, the CDR3 gives the full variable domain: EAGVTQFPSHSVIEKGQTVTLRCDPISGHDNLYWYRRVMGKEIKFLLHFVKESKQDESGMPNNRFLAERTGGTYSTLKVQPAELEDSGVYFCASSQIGPSGLPEAFFGQGTRLTVV.